This paragraph reports one T cell receptor beta chain. No antigen is known for it. The sample is drawn from a study of identical twins. The germline gives CDR1 MNHNS, CDR2 SASEGT. V dropped 6 bases and J dropped 0 bases, with 17 bases sitting between them. This CDR3 comprises 17 residues. Study-level findings and limits: Twin pairs' shared out-of-frame alpha sequences were enriched in low generation probability. Whereas memory repertoires showed no such difference, abundant cord blood beta clonotypes carried fewer insertions.

TCRdb recomputed calls from the 5' RACE reads with MiXCR, one row per CDR3 protein. The sample holds around 1.7 million distinct CDR3 sequences, around 33% seen once. The TCR sequence derives from a newborn girl in good health. V gene TRBV6-1 combines with J gene TRBJ1-4; D gene uncertain. What was sequenced was cord blood. CDR3 sequence: CASRKAQLITTNEKLFF. CDR3 nucleotide sequence: TGTGCCAGCAGAAAAGCACAGCTGATAACAACTAATGAAAAACTGTTTTTT.